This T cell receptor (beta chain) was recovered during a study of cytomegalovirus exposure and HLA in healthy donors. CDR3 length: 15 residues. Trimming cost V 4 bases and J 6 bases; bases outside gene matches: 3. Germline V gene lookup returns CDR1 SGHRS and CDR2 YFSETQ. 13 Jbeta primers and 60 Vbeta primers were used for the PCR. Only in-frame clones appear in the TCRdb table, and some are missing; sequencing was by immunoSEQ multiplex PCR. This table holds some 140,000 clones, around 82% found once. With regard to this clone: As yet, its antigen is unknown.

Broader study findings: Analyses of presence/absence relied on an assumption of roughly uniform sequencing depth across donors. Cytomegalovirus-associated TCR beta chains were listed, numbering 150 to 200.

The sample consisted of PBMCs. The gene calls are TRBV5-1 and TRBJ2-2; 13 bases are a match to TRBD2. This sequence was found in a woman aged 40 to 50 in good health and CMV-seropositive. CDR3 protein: CASSGLAGVPGELFF. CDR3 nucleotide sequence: TGCGCCAGCAGCGGACTAGCGGGAGTGCCCGGGGAGCTGTTTTTT.